The sequence of this TCR beta chain was determined in a study of identical twins. Overall study results and limits: Cross-sectional statistics, not tracking of the same donors, supported the conclusions. Model-predicted out-of-frame TCR alpha sharing fell below observed values in monozygotic twins.

Details on this clonotype: What it binds is unknown.

The V end was cut by 1 base, the J end by 6 bases, with 12 bases between. The CDR3 is 15 residues long. Germline assignment: CDR1 LGHNA and CDR2 YNFKEQ. No donor was unhealthy or non-Caucasian. A template switching step contributed a universal primer site, while unique molecular identifiers were present in the cDNA. MiXCR, run by TCRdb on the 5' RACE reads, gives a single entry per CDR3 protein. This table has 460,000 or so distinct CDR3 sequences, 13% to 15% appearing once. The same data also went into a second study, on yellow fever vaccine responses in identical twins.

Sequencing was done on a sample of CD4+ T cells sorted from blood. This clonotype was obtained from a woman between 18 and 30 years old in good health. The J gene is TRBJ2-2, the V gene TRBV4-2, with a weak D call TRBD1 (6 bases). The CDR3 is CASSQVQGAAGELFF. The DNA for the CDR3 is TGTGCCAGCAGCCAAGTACAGGGCGCAGCCGGGGAGCTGTTTTTT.